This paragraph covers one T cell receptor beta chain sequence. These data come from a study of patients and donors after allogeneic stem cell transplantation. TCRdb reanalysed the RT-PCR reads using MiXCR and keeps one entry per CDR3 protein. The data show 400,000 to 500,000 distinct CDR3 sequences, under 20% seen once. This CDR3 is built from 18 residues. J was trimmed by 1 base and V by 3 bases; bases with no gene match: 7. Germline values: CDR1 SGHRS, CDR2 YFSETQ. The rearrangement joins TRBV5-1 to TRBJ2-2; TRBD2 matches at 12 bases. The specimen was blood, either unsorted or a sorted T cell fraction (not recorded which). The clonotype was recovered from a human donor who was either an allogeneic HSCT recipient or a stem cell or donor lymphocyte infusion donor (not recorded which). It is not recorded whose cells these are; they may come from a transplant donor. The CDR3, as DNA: TGCGCCAGCAGCTCTTTACTAGCGGGAGGACTGAACACCGGGGAGCTGTTTTTT. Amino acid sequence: CASSSLLAGGLNTGELFF.